The 3 T cell receptor beta chains reported below all come from one sample, sequenced in a study of blood T cell repertoires in COVID-19. Only in-frame clones appear in the TCRdb table, and some are missing; sequencing was by immunoSEQ multiplex PCR. The profile shows about 150,000 clones, around 84% of them singletons. Sequenced input: peripheral blood. The receptors here all came from a woman aged 55-70 years with COVID-19, enrolled during active disease.

The chain employs TRBV6-5 and TRBJ2-1; TRBD1 matches 7 bases. The V and J ends lost 7 bases and 3 bases, in that order; junction bases with no gene match: 9. CDR3 size: 15 residues. CDR1 and CDR2 from the germline V gene are MNHEY and SVGAGI. CDR3 in DNA: TGTGCCAGCACCCTTTTAGGGGGCGTCTACAATGAGCAGTTCTTC. This encodes CASTLLGGVYNEQFF.

The CDR3: CASSQRVERTEAFF. The DNA for the CDR3 is TGTGCCAGCAGCCAGAGGGTGGAAAGGACTGAAGCTTTCTTT. This chain connects TRBV5-4 to TRBJ1-1, with D unclear. The CDR3 is made up of 14 amino acids. Between the trimmed V and J ends, which lost 4 bases and 5 bases, there was a span of 15 bases. Germline CDR1 and CDR2: SGHNT and YYREEE (reference sequence).

Relative to its sample, this clone is medium-sized. The same CDR3 arises from other DNA sequences in this sample as well. CDR3 bases: TGTGCCAGCAGCGTAGGGGGGGGCCAGGGGCTCATGAACACTGAAGCTTTCTTT. Translation: CASSVGGGQGLMNTEAFF. J is TRBJ1-1 and V is TRBV9; D possibly corresponds to TRBD1 (6 bases). Germline loops: CDR1 SGDLS, CDR2 YYNGEE. The CDR3 consists of 18 residues. V gave up 0 bases and J gave up 0 bases, with 18 bases separating them.